These T cell receptor beta chains were read from a single sample in a study of T cells in Graves' hyperthyroidism and ophthalmopathy. TCRdb reprocessed the multiplex PCR reads via MiXCR and lists one record per CDR3 protein. The sample lists 750,000 to 900,000 distinct CDR3 sequences, over 35% occurring once. The sequenced material came from blood. These receptors were collected from a man aged 18 to 30 with Graves' hyperthyroidism. CDR3s include the opening cysteine and the closing phenylalanine or tryptophan. Each record gives: D gene, J gene, V gene, clone size, CDR3 protein, CDR3 DNA. D genes are given only for firm matches. Clone size is shown for a subset of rows, as once, few, many or a class of expanded clone.

D gene: TRBD1
J gene: TRBJ1-1
V gene: TRBV7-9
clone size: few
CDR3 protein: CASGGQANTEAFF
CDR3 DNA: TGTGCCAGCGGCGGACAGGCGAACACTGAAGCTTTCTTT

D gene: .
J gene: TRBJ1-6
V gene: TRBV25-1
clone size: many
CDR3 protein: CASSQSSYNSPLHF
CDR3 DNA: TGTGCCAGCAGCCAGAGCTCCTATAATTCACCCCTCCACTTT

D gene: .
J gene: TRBJ1-1
V gene: TRBV7-8
clone size: .
CDR3 protein: CASSFRVEGTEAFF
CDR3 DNA: TGTGCCAGCAGCTTCAGGGTGGAGGGCACTGAAGCTTTCTTT

D gene: .
J gene: TRBJ1-1
V gene: TRBV25-1
clone size: .
CDR3 protein: CACSVVDGWLDTEAFF
CDR3 DNA: TGTGCCTGCAGCGTTGTCGACGGATGGCTTGACACTGAAGCTTTCTTT

D gene: TRBD2
J gene: TRBJ2-2
V gene: TRBV10-2
clone size: .
CDR3 protein: CASSLGLAGGGYTGELFF
CDR3 DNA: TGCGCCAGCAGTCTGGGACTAGCGGGGGGCGGGTACACCGGGGAGCTGTTTTTT

D gene: TRBD1
J gene: TRBJ1-6
V gene: TRBV20-1
clone size: many
CDR3 protein: CSAPSGRGRNSPLHF
CDR3 DNA: TGCAGTGCCCCATCCGGCAGGGGGCGTAATTCACCCCTCCACTTT

D gene: .
J gene: TRBJ2-6
V gene: TRBV7-9
clone size: many
CDR3 protein: CASDDFSSGANVLTF
CDR3 DNA: TGTGCTTCAGATGACTTCAGCTCTGGGGCCAACGTCCTGACTTTC

D gene: TRBD2
J gene: TRBJ2-3
V gene: TRBV15
clone size: .
CDR3 protein: CATRAGAKDTQYF
CDR3 DNA: TGTGCCACACGAGCGGGGGCGAAGGATACGCAGTATTTT

D gene: .
J gene: TRBJ2-7
V gene: TRBV5-1
clone size: .
CDR3 protein: CASSLPDVSYEQYF
CDR3 DNA: TGCGCCAGCAGCCTCCCGGACGTGTCCTACGAGCAGTACTTC

D gene: .
J gene: TRBJ1-2
V gene: TRBV10-2
clone size: once
CDR3 protein: CASSAGGGSVYGYTF
CDR3 DNA: TGCGCCAGCAGTGCGGGTGGGGGATCCGTCTATGGCTACACCTTC

D gene: .
J gene: TRBJ2-7
V gene: TRBV29-1
clone size: many
CDR3 protein: CSVLRSREQYF
CDR3 DNA: TGCAGCGTACTAAGGTCCAGGGAGCAGTACTTC

D gene: .
J gene: TRBJ1-1
V gene: TRBV5-1
clone size: .
CDR3 protein: CASGSQGDTEAFF
CDR3 DNA: TGCGCCAGCGGCTCTCAAGGGGACACTGAAGCTTTCTTT

D gene: TRBD1
J gene: TRBJ2-7
V gene: TRBV6-5
clone size: few
CDR3 protein: CASSYFIGGQQSREQYF
CDR3 DNA: TGTGCCAGCAGTTACTTCATTGGGGGACAGCAGTCTCGGGAGCAGTACTTC

D gene: .
J gene: TRBJ1-2
V gene: TRBV7-8
clone size: many
CDR3 protein: CASSLDVDFYGYTF
CDR3 DNA: TGTGCCAGCAGCTTAGATGTAGATTTCTATGGCTACACCTTC

D gene: .
J gene: TRBJ2-5
V gene: TRBV7-7
clone size: many
CDR3 protein: CASSFGLAQQETQYF
CDR3 DNA: TGTGCTAGCAGCTTCGGTCTAGCGCAACAAGAGACCCAGTACTTC

D gene: .
J gene: TRBJ1-4
V gene: TRBV4-1
clone size: few
CDR3 protein: CASSPNVNEKLFF
CDR3 DNA: TGCGCCAGCAGCCCTAACGTTAATGAAAAACTGTTTTTT

D gene: TRBD1
J gene: TRBJ1-1
V gene: TRBV2
clone size: .
CDR3 protein: CASSERDRAFF
CDR3 DNA: TGTGCCAGCAGTGAAAGGGACAGGGCTTTCTTT

D gene: .
J gene: TRBJ2-7
V gene: TRBV25-1
clone size: .
CDR3 protein: CASSAVLGNEQYF
CDR3 DNA: TGTGCCAGCAGTGCCGTACTTGGCAACGAGCAGTACTTC

D gene: .
J gene: TRBJ1-1
V gene: TRBV10-3
clone size: many
CDR3 protein: CAIMGGGRLTEAFF
CDR3 DNA: TGTGCCATCATGGGTGGGGGCAGGCTCACTGAAGCTTTCTTT

D gene: TRBD1
J gene: TRBJ1-2
V gene: TRBV29-1
clone size: many
CDR3 protein: CSGGQDYGYTF
CDR3 DNA: TGCAGCGGCGGACAGGACTATGGCTACACCTTC

D gene: .
J gene: TRBJ1-4
V gene: TRBV7-9
clone size: many
CDR3 protein: CASSLLPATNEKLFF
CDR3 DNA: TGTGCCAGCAGCTTACTTCCAGCAACTAATGAAAAACTGTTTTTT

D gene: .
J gene: TRBJ1-5
V gene: TRBV27
clone size: .
CDR3 protein: CASSSGVGNSNQPQHF
CDR3 DNA: TGTGCCAGCAGTTCTGGGGTTGGGAATAGCAATCAGCCCCAGCATTTT

D gene: TRBD1
J gene: TRBJ1-1
V gene: TRBV9
clone size: few
CDR3 protein: CASSQEDRGPEAFF
CDR3 DNA: TGTGCCAGCAGCCAAGAAGACAGGGGACCTGAAGCTTTCTTT

D gene: TRBD1
J gene: TRBJ2-7
V gene: TRBV7-2
clone size: once
CDR3 protein: CASSESRAGGSYEQYF
CDR3 DNA: TGTGCCAGCAGCGAGTCGCGGGCAGGGGGCTCGTACGAGCAGTACTTC

D gene: .
J gene: TRBJ1-6
V gene: TRBV10-3
clone size: many
CDR3 protein: CAISELNSPLHF
CDR3 DNA: TGTGCCATCAGTGAGCTCAATTCACCCCTCCACTTT

D gene: TRBD2
J gene: TRBJ2-3
V gene: TRBV7-9
clone size: .
CDR3 protein: CASSLLADTSTDTQYF
CDR3 DNA: TGTGCCAGCAGCTTACTAGCGGATACTAGCACAGATACGCAGTATTTT

D gene: .
J gene: TRBJ2-7
V gene: TRBV20-1
clone size: many
CDR3 protein: CSARDGYEQYF
CDR3 DNA: TGCAGTGCTAGGGACGGCTACGAGCAGTACTTC

D gene: .
J gene: TRBJ1-1
V gene: TRBV20-1
clone size: many
CDR3 protein: CSAAEDTEAFF
CDR3 DNA: TGCAGTGCTGCAGAGGACACTGAAGCTTTCTTT

D gene: .
J gene: TRBJ1-4
V gene: TRBV2
clone size: many
CDR3 protein: CAIEWRRPNEKLFF
CDR3 DNA: TGTGCCATCGAATGGCGGAGGCCGAATGAAAAACTGTTTTTT

D gene: TRBD1
J gene: TRBJ2-7
V gene: TRBV9
clone size: .
CDR3 protein: CASSVGDRGTHEQYF
CDR3 DNA: TGTGCCAGCAGCGTAGGGGACAGGGGTACCCACGAGCAGTACTTC

D gene: .
J gene: TRBJ1-1
V gene: TRBV11-3
clone size: few
CDR3 protein: CASSWGEANTEAFF
CDR3 DNA: TGTGCCAGCAGTTGGGGGGAAGCGAACACTGAAGCTTTCTTT

D gene: .
J gene: TRBJ2-7
V gene: TRBV19
clone size: many
CDR3 protein: CASSTGYEQYF
CDR3 DNA: TGTGCCAGCTCGACGGGCTACGAGCAGTACTTC

D gene: .
J gene: TRBJ2-7
V gene: TRBV10-2
clone size: many
CDR3 protein: CASSDTVYEQYF
CDR3 DNA: TGCGCCAGCAGTGATACGGTCTACGAGCAGTACTTC

D gene: TRBD1
J gene: TRBJ2-5
V gene: TRBV4-1
clone size: few
CDR3 protein: CASSQEDRGTVTQYF
CDR3 DNA: TGCGCCAGCAGCCAGGAGGACAGGGGGACTGTGACCCAGTACTTC

D gene: .
J gene: TRBJ2-7
V gene: TRBV4-3
clone size: .
CDR3 protein: CASSQDIAAGDLAYEQYF
CDR3 DNA: TGCGCCAGCAGCCAAGATATTGCGGCGGGTGACCTCGCCTACGAGCAGTACTTC

D gene: .
J gene: TRBJ1-1
V gene: TRBV5-1
clone size: once
CDR3 protein: CASSPYTTEITEAFF
CDR3 DNA: TGCGCCAGCAGCCCGTACACAACAGAGATCACTGAAGCTTTCTTT

D gene: .
J gene: TRBJ2-7
V gene: TRBV2
clone size: .
CDR3 protein: CASGWGRAYEQYF
CDR3 DNA: TGTGCCAGTGGATGGGGCCGAGCTTACGAGCAGTACTTC

D gene: .
J gene: TRBJ1-4
V gene: TRBV9
clone size: many
CDR3 protein: CASSDGLGNEKLFF
CDR3 DNA: TGTGCCAGCAGCGACGGATTAGGGAATGAAAAACTGTTTTTT

D gene: .
J gene: TRBJ1-4
V gene: TRBV11-2
clone size: .
CDR3 protein: CASSLIPRDEKLFF
CDR3 DNA: TGTGCCAGCAGCTTAATCCCTAGGGATGAAAAACTGTTTTTT

D gene: .
J gene: TRBJ1-2
V gene: TRBV20-1
clone size: .
CDR3 protein: CSAGGPGTF
CDR3 DNA: TGCAGTGCAGGGGGTCCGGGTACCTTC

D gene: .
J gene: TRBJ1-1
V gene: TRBV19
clone size: many
CDR3 protein: CASSIRTEGTEAFF
CDR3 DNA: TGTGCCAGTAGTATCAGGACAGAAGGTACTGAAGCTTTCTTT

D gene: .
J gene: TRBJ1-3
V gene: TRBV7-2
clone size: .
CDR3 protein: CASSTLGTSGNTIYF
CDR3 DNA: TGTGCCAGCAGCACTTTAGGGACATCCGGAAACACCATATATTTT

D gene: TRBD1
J gene: TRBJ2-6
V gene: TRBV2
clone size: many
CDR3 protein: CASSEVGQGISGANVLTF
CDR3 DNA: TGTGCCAGCAGTGAAGTGGGACAGGGTATCTCGGGGGCCAACGTCCTGACTTTC

D gene: .
J gene: TRBJ1-1
V gene: TRBV7-9
clone size: many
CDR3 protein: CASSPRRENTEAFF
CDR3 DNA: TGTGCCAGCAGCCCCCGACGGGAGAACACTGAAGCTTTCTTT

D gene: .
J gene: TRBJ1-5
V gene: TRBV15
clone size: once
CDR3 protein: CATSRRGAGQPQHF
CDR3 DNA: TGTGCCACCAGCAGACGCGGGGCCGGACAGCCCCAGCATTTT

D gene: TRBD1
J gene: TRBJ1-4
V gene: TRBV15
clone size: .
CDR3 protein: CATSPALRGQGDEKLFF
CDR3 DNA: TGTGCCACCAGCCCAGCGTTAAGGGGGCAAGGGGACGAAAAACTGTTTTTT

D gene: TRBD2
J gene: TRBJ2-7
V gene: TRBV24-1
clone size: .
CDR3 protein: CATSGPGLAGVYEQYF
CDR3 DNA: TGTGCCACCAGTGGCCCTGGACTAGCGGGGGTCTACGAGCAGTACTTC

D gene: .
J gene: TRBJ2-5
V gene: TRBV7-8
clone size: many
CDR3 protein: CASSLGWRQETQYF
CDR3 DNA: TGTGCCAGCAGCTTAGGCTGGCGGCAAGAGACCCAGTACTTC

D gene: .
J gene: TRBJ2-2
V gene: TRBV7-2
clone size: .
CDR3 protein: CASSKLRGTGELFF
CDR3 DNA: TGTGCCAGCAGCAAACTTCGAGGAACCGGGGAGCTGTTTTTT

D gene: .
J gene: TRBJ2-6
V gene: TRBV29-1
clone size: .
CDR3 protein: CSAEGDLTF
CDR3 DNA: TGCAGCGCCGAGGGGGACCTGACTTTC

D gene: .
J gene: TRBJ1-1
V gene: TRBV9
clone size: few
CDR3 protein: CASSVGVSREGAFF
CDR3 DNA: TGTGCCAGCAGCGTAGGGGTCTCTCGAGAGGGGGCTTTCTTT

D gene: .
J gene: TRBJ2-5
V gene: TRBV7-2
clone size: many
CDR3 protein: CASSLGVSIGETQYF
CDR3 DNA: TGTGCCAGCAGCTTAGGCGTATCGATCGGGGAGACCCAGTACTTC

D gene: .
J gene: TRBJ2-2
V gene: TRBV7-9
clone size: few
CDR3 protein: CASSPERTNTGELFF
CDR3 DNA: TGTGCCAGCAGTCCCGAGAGGACTAACACCGGGGAGCTGTTTTTT

D gene: .
J gene: TRBJ1-3
V gene: TRBV20-1
clone size: few
CDR3 protein: CSVQGQMGSGNTIYF
CDR3 DNA: TGCAGTGTTCAAGGACAGATGGGTTCTGGAAACACCATATATTTT

D gene: TRBD1
J gene: TRBJ2-7
V gene: TRBV9
clone size: .
CDR3 protein: CASSVDGTGVTEQYF
CDR3 DNA: TGTGCCAGCAGCGTAGATGGGACAGGGGTGACCGAGCAGTACTTC

D gene: TRBD2
J gene: TRBJ2-5
V gene: TRBV29-1
clone size: .
CDR3 protein: CSVEELAGGGYQETRYF
CDR3 DNA: TGCAGCGTTGAAGAACTAGCGGGAGGGGGGTACCAAGAGACCCGGTACTTC

D gene: .
J gene: TRBJ1-5
V gene: TRBV19
clone size: .
CDR3 protein: CASSTTVPFGYSQPQHF
CDR3 DNA: TGTGCCAGTAGTACCACGGTCCCCTTTGGATATTCCCAGCCCCAGCATTTT

D gene: TRBD1
J gene: TRBJ2-7
V gene: TRBV2
clone size: .
CDR3 protein: CASSENRGIYYEQYF
CDR3 DNA: TGTGCCAGCAGTGAAAACAGGGGGATTTACTACGAGCAGTACTTC

D gene: TRBD2
J gene: TRBJ2-2
V gene: TRBV14
clone size: once
CDR3 protein: CASSPRLAGGRRELFF
CDR3 DNA: TGTGCCAGCAGCCCGAGACTAGCGGGGGGGCGCCGGGAGCTGTTTTTT